This T cell receptor beta chain stems from a study of T cell responses to AZD1222 COVID-19 vaccine. Only in-frame clones appear in the TCRdb table, and some are missing; sequencing was by immunoSEQ multiplex PCR. Among nearly 80,000 clones listed, around 82% were seen once. Remarks on this clone: The antigen is not known.

Study-wide points: Two AZD1222 doses significantly raised spike-specific TCR breadth and depth over controls.

The CDR3 is 13 residues long. Per germline, CDR1 MNHEY and CDR2 SMNVEV (reference sequence). V lost 5 bases to trimming and J lost 2 bases, with 10 bases between them. This material consisted of peripheral blood, taken on day 0 of AZD1222 vaccination. The clonotype originates from an adult in good health. The chain links TRBV27 to TRBJ2-7; possibly TRBD1 for D (5 bases). The CDR3 sequence: CASSMRTPYEQYF. As DNA, the CDR3 is TGTGCCAGCAGTATGAGGACACCCTACGAGCAGTACTTC.